The 16 T cell receptor beta chains below all came from one sample that was sequenced in a study of shared T cell receptors in the human thymus. The protocol was immunoSEQ multiplex PCR, while the TCRdb copy is restricted to in-frame clones and leaves out a portion. The sample contains under 450,000 clones, about 95% of which appear only once. Specimen: thymocytes. All receptors derive from a human donor.

The V call is TRBV27, the J call TRBJ1-2; 8 nucleotides agree with TRBD1. J gave up 4 bases and V 4 bases, and 8 bases lay outside the gene matches. The CDR3 runs 15 residues. Germline lookup yields CDR1 MNHEY and CDR2 SMNVEV (reference sequence). The CDR3 DNA reads as TGTGCCAGCAGTTCAAACAGGGGGTTCTTCTATGGCTACACCTTC. Its translation is CASSSNRGFFYGYTF.

Concerning this clone: Within the sample, other DNA sequences also encode this same CDR3. V is TRBV4-1 and J is TRBJ2-2; D is ambiguous. Trimming pared 3 bases from V and 6 bases from J, leaving 2 bases between. The CDR3 spans 11 residues. Germline CDR1 is MGHRA and CDR2 is YSYEKL. CDR3 sequence reads: CASSQAGELFF. DNA for the CDR3: TGCGCCAGCAGCCAGGCCGGGGAGCTGTTTTTT.

The rearrangement uses TRBV27 and TRBJ1-1; 9 bases agree with TRBD1. Germline loops: CDR1 MNHEY, CDR2 SMNVEV (reference sequence). This CDR3 spans 15 amino acids. V shed 5 bases and J 4 bases; nucleotides not matched to a gene: 8. CDR3 loop: CASSLGQGTITEAFF. Here the CDR3 DNA reads TGTGCCAGCAGTCTCGGACAGGGGACGATCACTGAAGCTTTCTTT.

The V and J genes are TRBV28 and TRBJ2-1, with 10 nucleotides matching TRBD2. CDR3 length: 17 amino acids. Unmatched junction bases numbered 14, after V lost 4 bases and J lost 8 bases. Germline V CDR1 and CDR2: MDHEN, SYDVKM. The CDR3 DNA is TGTGCCAGCAGTTGGAAGACTACTAGCGGGATTTTCGATGAGCAGTTCTTC. Protein: CASSWKTTSGIFDEQFF.

The rearrangement links TRBV5-8 to TRBJ1-1; no clear D gene. The V end lost 0 bases, the J end lost 6 bases, and 9 bases lay between the germline ends. The length of the CDR3 is 13 residues. Per the germline V gene, CDR1 is SGHTS and CDR2 is YDEGEE. This CDR3 is CASSLGRSAEAFF. The CDR3 DNA reads as TGTGCCAGCAGCTTGGGCAGGTCCGCTGAAGCTTTCTTT.

The chain links TRBV5-1 to TRBJ1-2; the D gene is possibly TRBD1 (6 bases). Germline CDR1 and CDR2: SGHRS and YFSETQ. Deletions cut 4 bases from V and 1 base from J, with 14 bases between. The CDR3 has 15 amino acids. CDR3 in amino acids: CASSPPPDSNYGYTF. CDR3 DNA: TGCGCCAGCAGCCCCCCCCCGGACAGTAACTATGGCTACACCTTC.

The V call is TRBV21-1, the J call TRBJ2-7; TRBD2 is taken as the D call from the table, unchecked against the DNA. TRBV21-1 counts as a pseudogene. The CDR3 has 16 residues. In DNA form, the CDR3 reads TGTGCCAGCAGCAAAGGGGGGAGGGGCCGCCCCTACGAGCAGTACTTC. Amino acid sequence: CASSKGGRGRPYEQYF.

The rearrangement links TRBV19 to TRBJ2-7; D ambiguous. The germline V gene encodes CDR1 LNHDA and CDR2 SQIVND (reference sequence). V was clipped by 4 bases and J by 2 bases, with 9 bases between them. The CDR3 is made up of 13 amino acids. This chain's CDR3 is CASSTQGPYEQYF. CDR3 in DNA: TGTGCCAGTAGTACACAAGGGCCCTACGAGCAGTACTTC.

V gene TRBV29-1 combines with J gene TRBJ2-1; 8 bases are a match to TRBD1. The CDR3 covers 17 residues. J lost 2 bases, V lost 2 bases, and 11 bases had no gene match. CDR1 is SQVTM and CDR2 is ANQGSEA in the germline V gene. CDR3 nucleotide sequence: TGCAGCGTTGAAAACCCCTTGGGACAGGTGACCTACAATGAGCAGTTCTTC. As protein: CSVENPLGQVTYNEQFF.

The V and J genes are TRBV27 and TRBJ2-1; 10 nucleotides line up with TRBD1. Germline V gives CDR1 MNHEY, CDR2 SMNVEV (reference sequence). V was clipped by 10 bases and J by 4 bases; unmatched bases: 4. The CDR3 runs to 13 residues. The CDR3 protein is CATGQGGYNEQFF. CDR3 DNA: TGTGCCACCGGACAGGGGGGTTACAATGAGCAGTTCTTC.

In DNA, the CDR3 is TGCGCCAGCAGCTCCATCCCAGGCGCGGACATTGTGGGGACTAGCGGGAGGTCGGGTGAGCAGTTCTTC. The encoded protein is CASSSIPGADIVGTSGRSGEQFF. The gene calls are TRBV5-1 and TRBJ2-1; TRBD2 matches 15 bases. Germline V CDR1 and CDR2: SGHRS, YFSETQ. V shed 3 bases and J 9 bases; nucleotides not matched to a gene: 28. This CDR3 comprises 23 residues. Together with reference TRBV5-1 and TRBJ2-1, the CDR3 gives the full variable domain: KAGVTQTPRYLIKTRGQQVTLSCSPISGHRSVSWYQQTPGQGLQFLFEYFSETQRNKGNFPGRFSGRQFSNSRSEMNVSTLELGDSALYLCASSSIPGADIVGTSGRSGEQFFGPGTRLTVL.

The rearrangement joins TRBV9 to TRBJ2-5; TRBD1 might be the D (6 bases). V gave up 0 bases and J gave up 2 bases, with 14 bases separating them. CDR1 and CDR2 from the germline V gene are SGDLS and YYNGEE. CDR3 length: 16 amino acids. The CDR3 sequence is CASSVAVQGQQETQYF. The CDR3, as DNA: TGTGCCAGCAGCGTAGCCGTACAGGGTCAGCAAGAGACCCAGTACTTC. Full variable domain (missing parts from reference TRBV9 and TRBJ2-5): DSGVTQTPKHLITATGQRVTLRCSPRSGDLSVYWYQQSLDQGLQFLIQYYNGEERAKGNILERFSAQQFPDLHSELNLSSLELGDSALYFCASSVAVQGQQETQYFGPGTRLLVL.

The V gene is TRBV5-1, the J gene TRBJ2-2, with D possibly being TRBD2 (5 bases). The V and J ends lost 4 bases and 1 base respectively, with 20 bases between them. Germline V CDR1 and CDR2: SGHRS, YFSETQ. The CDR3 consists of 18 residues. The chain's CDR3 is CASSLYEAPGGNTGELFF. CDR3 DNA: TGCGCCAGCAGCCTATACGAAGCCCCAGGAGGGAACACCGGGGAGCTGTTTTTT.

This rearrangement joins TRBV25-1 to TRBJ1-1; possible D gene TRBD1, 5 bases. The CDR3 totals 13 residues. CDR1 and CDR2 from the germline V gene are MGHDK and SYGVNS. V lost 6 bases, J lost 3 bases, and 11 bases lay in between. The CDR3 here is CASSPRGDTEAFF. The CDR3 coding sequence is TGTGCCAGCAGCCCCCGGGGGGACACTGAAGCTTTCTTT.

V usage is TRBV5-6 and J usage is TRBJ2-7, with TRBD1 matching over 9 bases. The CDR3 runs to 18 residues. Losses at the gene ends were 2 bases for V and 0 bases for J; bases not matched to a gene: 12. Germline values: CDR1 SGHDT, CDR2 YYEEEE. The CDR3 coding sequence is TGTGCCAGCAGCTTTGCCGGGACAGGGTGTTCGAGCTCCTACGAGCAGTACTTC. Protein product: CASSFAGTGCSSSYEQYF.

The chain uses TRBV5-1 and TRBJ2-1, with TRBD1 as a possible D gene (6 bases). The V end was cut by 3 bases, the J end by 0 bases, with 16 bases between. Germline V gene sequence: CDR1 SGHRS, CDR2 YFSETQ. CDR3 length: 17 residues. The CDR3 spells CASSSPTGSGSYNEQFF. CDR3 bases: TGCGCCAGCAGCTCACCAACAGGGAGCGGCTCCTACAATGAGCAGTTCTTC.